This T cell receptor (beta chain) was documented in a study of vaccination and CD4 T cells after COVID-19. Study in general: Overlapping spike peptides from SARS-CoV-2, HCoV-NL63, HCoV-OC43 and HCoV-229E served to stimulate the cells.

As to treatment: approximately 10-day PBMC culture with coronavirus spike peptide pools or control peptides (ViraFEST assay). It was before the COVID-19 pandemic (2011-2018) that the unexposed donor's CD4+ T cells were collected. Trimming removed 6 bases from V and 1 base from J, with 15 bases in between. The CDR3 loop spans 15 amino acids. The germline gives CDR1 MNHNS, CDR2 SASEGT. Sequencing of DNA taken from cultured CD4+ T cells relied on the Oncomine TCR Beta short-read assay. Investigators isolated genomic DNA from cultured CD4+ T cells. TCRdb called the PCR reads again in MiXCR, with one record for every CDR3 protein. The data show about 6,600 distinct CDR3 sequences, with just under 30% seen just once and approximately 33% held by the top ten. In its sample, this clonotype is medium-sized (0.01 to 0.1%). Its antigen is not identified.

The clonotype was recovered from a human donor in good health. The chain joins TRBV6-1 to TRBJ1-2; the D is unclear. Sequencing was performed on CD4+ T cells from blood, cultured in vitro. CDR3 sequence (DNA): TGTGCCAGCAGATTAAAAGACGGAGATAACTATGGCTACACCTTC. It is translated as CASRLKDGDNYGYTF.